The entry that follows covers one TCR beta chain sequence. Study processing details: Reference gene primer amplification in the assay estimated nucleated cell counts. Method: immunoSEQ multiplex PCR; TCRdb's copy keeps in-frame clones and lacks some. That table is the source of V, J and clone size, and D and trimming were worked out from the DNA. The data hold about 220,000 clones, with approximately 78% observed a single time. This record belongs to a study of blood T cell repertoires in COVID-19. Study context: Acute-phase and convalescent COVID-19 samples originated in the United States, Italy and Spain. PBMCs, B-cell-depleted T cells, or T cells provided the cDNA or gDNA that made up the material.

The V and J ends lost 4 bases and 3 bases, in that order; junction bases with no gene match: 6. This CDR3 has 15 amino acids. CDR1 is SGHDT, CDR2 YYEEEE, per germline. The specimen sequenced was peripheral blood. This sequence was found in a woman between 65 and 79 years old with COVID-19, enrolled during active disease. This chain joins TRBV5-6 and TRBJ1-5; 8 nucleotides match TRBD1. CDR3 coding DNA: TGTGCCAGCAGCGTGGAGGACAGGGACAATCAGCCCCAGCATTTT. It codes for CASSVEDRDNQPQHF.